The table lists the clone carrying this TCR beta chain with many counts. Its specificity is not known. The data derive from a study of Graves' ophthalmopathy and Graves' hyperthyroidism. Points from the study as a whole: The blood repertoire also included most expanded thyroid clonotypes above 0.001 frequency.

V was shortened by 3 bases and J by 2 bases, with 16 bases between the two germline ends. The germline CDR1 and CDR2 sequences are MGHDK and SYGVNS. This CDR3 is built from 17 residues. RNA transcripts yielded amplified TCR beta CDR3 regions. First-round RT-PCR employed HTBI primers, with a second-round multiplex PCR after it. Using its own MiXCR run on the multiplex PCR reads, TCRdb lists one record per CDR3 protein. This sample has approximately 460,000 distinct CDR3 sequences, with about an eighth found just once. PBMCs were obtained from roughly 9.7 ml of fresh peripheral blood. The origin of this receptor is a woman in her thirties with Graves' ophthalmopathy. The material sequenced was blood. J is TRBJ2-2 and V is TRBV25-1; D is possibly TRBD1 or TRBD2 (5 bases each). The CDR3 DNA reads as TGTGCCAGCAGTGACGCCGAGGGGAATAAAAACACCGGGGAGCTGTTTTTT. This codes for CASSDAEGNKNTGELFF.